This TCR beta chain was captured by sequencing in a study of vaccination and CD4 T cells after COVID-19. Study-wide background: Post-diagnosis, post-COVID samples were collected after a median around 100 days, ranging 35 to 161. Study results and limitations: Only relatively few convalescent patients were studied, and early post-infection timepoints were not analyzed. Convalescent patients showed a median around 90% of reactive clones that were seen only post-vaccination.

TCRdb reprocessed the PCR reads with MiXCR, giving one entry per CDR3 protein. Seen here are fewer than 25,000 distinct CDR3 sequences, approximately 51% observed once, and the top ten hold 1.1%. Trimming removed 5 bases from V and 8 bases from J; junction bases left unmatched: 18. The CDR3 loop spans 17 amino acids. Germline CDR1 and CDR2: SGHTA and FQGNSA. This clonotype was seen just once. Its antigen is currently unknown. The source is a human donor who had recovered from COVID-19. Here the sequenced sample was CD4+ T cells from blood, taken before SARS-CoV-2 vaccination. The V gene is TRBV7-2, the J gene TRBJ2-1, with 7 positions matching TRBD2. CDR3 DNA: TGTGCCAGCAGCCCCCGTGCGGGAGCCATTACTTTTCATGAGCAGTTCTTC. The encoded protein is CASSPRAGAITFHEQFF.